Given below is one T cell receptor beta chain in context. Antigen specificity is unknown. The CDR3 has 14 amino acids. Germline CDR1 reads MNHNS; CDR2 reads SASEGT. V was pared by 7 bases and J by 2 bases, with 14 bases between. Documented treatment: roughly ten-day PBMC culture with coronavirus spike peptide pools or control peptides (ViraFEST assay). Once obtained from cultured CD4+ T cells, the DNA was sequenced using the Oncomine TCR Beta short-read assay. TCRdb re-derived calls from the PCR reads in MiXCR, one entry per CDR3 protein. The profile shows about 15,000 distinct CDR3 sequences, less than 30% of them singletons. The sample comes from a study of vaccination and CD4 T cells after COVID-19. Study observations and caveats: No early post-infection timepoints were studied, and convalescent patients studied were relatively few.

Sequencing used cultured CD4+ T cells from blood. The sequence came from a human donor with COVID-19. V is TRBV6-1 and J is TRBJ1-1, with D tentatively TRBD1 (6 bases). CDR3 sequence (DNA): TGTGCCAGCAATGACTGGGGGCAAAACACTGAAGCTTTCTTT. This codes for CASNDWGQNTEAFF.